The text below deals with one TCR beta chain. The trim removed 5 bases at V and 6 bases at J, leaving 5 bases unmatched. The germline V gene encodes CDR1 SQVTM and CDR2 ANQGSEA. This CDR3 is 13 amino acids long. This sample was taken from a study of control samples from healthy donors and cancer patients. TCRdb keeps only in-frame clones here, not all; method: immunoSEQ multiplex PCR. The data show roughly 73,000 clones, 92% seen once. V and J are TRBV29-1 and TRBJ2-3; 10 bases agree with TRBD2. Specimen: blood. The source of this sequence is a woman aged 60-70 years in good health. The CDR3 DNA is TGCAGCGTTCTAGCGGGAGACTCTGATACGCAGTATTTT. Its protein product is CSVLAGDSDTQYF.